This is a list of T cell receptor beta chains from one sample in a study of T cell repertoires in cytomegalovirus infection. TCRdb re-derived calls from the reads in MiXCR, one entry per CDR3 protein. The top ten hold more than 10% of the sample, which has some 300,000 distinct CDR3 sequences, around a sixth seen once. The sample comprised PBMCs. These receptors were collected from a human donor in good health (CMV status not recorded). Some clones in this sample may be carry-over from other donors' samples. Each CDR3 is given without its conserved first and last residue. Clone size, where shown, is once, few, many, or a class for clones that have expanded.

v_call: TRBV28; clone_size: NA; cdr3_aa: ASNLQGMGETQY
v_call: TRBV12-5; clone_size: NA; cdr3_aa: ASGLAAGSRNSPLH
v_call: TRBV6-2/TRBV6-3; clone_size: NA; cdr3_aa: ASRQSGTANYGYT
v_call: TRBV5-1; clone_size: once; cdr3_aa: ASSLEGGLNTEAF
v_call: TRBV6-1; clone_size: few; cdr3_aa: ASSREEGFNEKLF
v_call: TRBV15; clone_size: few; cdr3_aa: ATSRDWGAGELF
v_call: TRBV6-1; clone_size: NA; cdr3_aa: ASSQYRGPYEQY
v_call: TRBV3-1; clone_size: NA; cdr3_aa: ASSQERGSTEAF
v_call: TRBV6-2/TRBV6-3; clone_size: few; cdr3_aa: ASSYPRAGGYNEQF
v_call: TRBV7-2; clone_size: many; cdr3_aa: ASSLVGGDEKLF
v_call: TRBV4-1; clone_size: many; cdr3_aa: ASSQDWLDQETQY
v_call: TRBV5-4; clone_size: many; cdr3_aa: ASSLDQLSNEKLF
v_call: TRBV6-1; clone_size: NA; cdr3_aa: ASSNGLLSGELF
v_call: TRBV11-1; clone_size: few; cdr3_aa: ASSPHGVKMGTEAF
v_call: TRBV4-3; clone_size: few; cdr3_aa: ASSQGDRGSYGPSGGYT
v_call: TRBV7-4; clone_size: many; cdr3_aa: ASSSRRGTGQNGYT
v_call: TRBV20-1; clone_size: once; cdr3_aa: SALPPGRGTDNEQF
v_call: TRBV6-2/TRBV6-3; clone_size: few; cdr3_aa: ASTPFKGADTGELF
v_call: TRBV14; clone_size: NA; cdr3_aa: ASSHDLGQGLYRSGNTIY
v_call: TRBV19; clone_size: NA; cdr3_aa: ASSIDTGGQPQH
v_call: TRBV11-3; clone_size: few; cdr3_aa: ASSSGTGWDNEQF
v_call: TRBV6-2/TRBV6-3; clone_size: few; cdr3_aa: ASSRGGWETQY
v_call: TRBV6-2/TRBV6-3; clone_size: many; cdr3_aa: ASSYSPVMNTEAF
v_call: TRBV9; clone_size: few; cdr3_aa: ASSVVARANYGYT
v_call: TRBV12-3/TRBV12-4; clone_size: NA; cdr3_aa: ASSFQGVNTIY
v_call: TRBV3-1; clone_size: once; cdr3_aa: ASSQAGDRQPQH
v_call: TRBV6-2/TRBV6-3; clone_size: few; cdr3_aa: ASTRAGTYGYT
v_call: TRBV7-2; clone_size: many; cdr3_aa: ASSLAWSNTEAF
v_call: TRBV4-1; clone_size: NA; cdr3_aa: ASSRQGPTSYNSPLH
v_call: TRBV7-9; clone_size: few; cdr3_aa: ASSLQYEQY
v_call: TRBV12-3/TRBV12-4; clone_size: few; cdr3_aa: ASRMGSGNTIY
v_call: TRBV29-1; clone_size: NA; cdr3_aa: SVEDLSDRNYGYT
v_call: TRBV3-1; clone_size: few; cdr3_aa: ASSQDLSGGTQY
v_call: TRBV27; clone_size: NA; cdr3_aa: ASSLSGTGTYEQY
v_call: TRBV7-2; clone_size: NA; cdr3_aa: ASSAGFEGSPLH
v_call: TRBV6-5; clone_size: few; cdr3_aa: ASSYSWTGGTEAF
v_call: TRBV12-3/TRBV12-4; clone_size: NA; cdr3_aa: ASSRGARSLGETQY
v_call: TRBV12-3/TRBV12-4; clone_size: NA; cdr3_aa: ASGAAENTEAF
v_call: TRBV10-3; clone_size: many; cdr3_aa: AISEQVRDEKLF
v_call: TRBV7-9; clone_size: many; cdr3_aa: ASTTGTGHTDTQY
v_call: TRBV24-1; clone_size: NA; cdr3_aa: ATRITRDSERNQPQH
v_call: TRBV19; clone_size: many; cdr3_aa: ASSRVSSYNEQF
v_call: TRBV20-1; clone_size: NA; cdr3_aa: SAPQSSTGGTDTQY
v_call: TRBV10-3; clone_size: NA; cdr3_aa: AISEYRTQDTQY
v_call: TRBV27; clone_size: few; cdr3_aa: ASSLLTGAYEQY
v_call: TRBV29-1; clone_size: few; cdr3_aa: SVEERGGGGRDGYT
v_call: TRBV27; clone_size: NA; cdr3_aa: ASSFDLAGNEQF
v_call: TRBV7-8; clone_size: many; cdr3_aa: ASSFTDRGRQY
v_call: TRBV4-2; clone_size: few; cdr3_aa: ASSQEAGTGTKQY
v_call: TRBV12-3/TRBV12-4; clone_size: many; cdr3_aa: ASSRLPNSPLH
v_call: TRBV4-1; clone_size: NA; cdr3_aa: ASSPQLAGTYNEQF
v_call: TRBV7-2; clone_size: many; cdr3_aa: ASKRDANTGELF
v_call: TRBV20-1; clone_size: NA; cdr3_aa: SARDSSRDENTEAF
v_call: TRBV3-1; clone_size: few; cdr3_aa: ASSQEQIAGATGELF
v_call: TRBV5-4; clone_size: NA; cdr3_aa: ASSGGIGPPNTEAF